Each of the 9 T cell receptor beta chains below was sequenced from the same sample in a study of CD8 T cells in ankylosing spondylitis. From the 5' RACE reads, TCRdb called clonotypes with MiXCR, one entry per CDR3 protein. The sample shows around 300,000 distinct CDR3 sequences, about 14% of them seen only once. The specimen sequenced was blood, either unsorted or a sorted T cell fraction (not recorded which). The receptors stem from a male donor with ankylosing spondylitis or in good health (not recorded which).

This clonotype was detected only a few times. The genes are TRBV5-1 and TRBJ2-7; no clear D gene. The V end was cut by 4 bases, the J end by 0 bases, with 14 bases between. Per germline, CDR1 SGHRS and CDR2 YFSETQ. The length of the CDR3 is 15 residues. This CDR3 reads CASSPFPSNSYEQYF. CDR3 sequence (DNA): TGCGCCAGCAGCCCGTTTCCTTCAAACTCCTACGAGCAGTACTTC.

This clonotype was found a few times. The rearrangement joins TRBV5-5 to TRBJ1-1; a weak D match, TRBD1 (6 bases). Germline CDR1 SGHKS, CDR2 YYEKEE (reference sequence). Trimming removed 3 bases at V and 11 bases at J, with 20 bases between. This CDR3 is built from 14 residues. DNA for the CDR3: TGTGCCAGCAGCTCCTGGGCAGGGGAAGGAGGCGCTTTCTTT. Amino acid sequence: CASSSWAGEGGAFF.

V is TRBV6-1 and J is TRBJ1-1; tentative D call: TRBD1 (6 bases). Germline V gene sequence: CDR1 MNHNS, CDR2 SASEGT. Trimming cost V 8 bases and J 5 bases, with 15 bases left between them. This CDR3 is 13 amino acids long. In DNA form, the CDR3 reads TGTGCCAGCGGGGAGAGGGGGGAAACTGAAGCTTTCTTT. Translation gives CASGERGETEAFF.

The table lists this clonotype with a few counts. The rearrangement links TRBV20-1 to TRBJ2-3; D uncertain. The CDR3 sequence is 13 residues long. V gave up 2 bases and J gave up 6 bases, with 12 bases separating them. CDR1 is DFQATT, CDR2 SNEGSKA, per germline (reference sequence). CDR3 region: CSARSSRVDTQYF. Here the CDR3 DNA reads TGCAGTGCTAGATCCTCTCGCGTGGATACGCAGTATTTT.

The CDR3, as DNA: TGTGCCAGCAGACCAAGGGGCCTTAACTATGGCTACACCTTC. Protein: CASRPRGLNYGYTF. The chain couples TRBV27 to TRBJ1-2; maybe TRBD1 (5 bases). The germline V and J ends were trimmed by 6 bases and 1 base, with 12 bases remaining between them. The CDR3 has 14 amino acids. Germline V gives CDR1 MNHEY, CDR2 SMNVEV (reference sequence).

This clonotype turned up a few times. J is TRBJ1-3 and V is TRBV12-3 or TRBV12-4; D is uncertain. V was clipped by 8 bases and J by 0 bases, with 11 bases between them. The CDR3 runs 14 residues. CDR3 amino acids: CASGPTFSGNTIYF. The DNA of the CDR3 is TGTGCCAGCGGCCCGACCTTCTCTGGAAACACCATATATTTT.

This clonotype was counted a few times. The chain employs TRBV7-9 and TRBJ1-4; possible D gene TRBD1, 6 bases. V gave up 5 bases and J gave up 3 bases, with 13 bases separating them. Germline-derived CDR1 and CDR2 are SEHNR and FQNEAQ (reference sequence). There are 15 residues in the CDR3. The CDR3 DNA is TGTGCCAGCAGCCCCGGGGGGGCACCTAATGAAAAACTGTTTTTT. Translated: CASSPGGAPNEKLFF.

Turning to this clonotype: This may be a read error: a much more frequent sequence differs by one nucleotide. CDR3 protein: CSIKNTDTQYF. Here the CDR3 DNA reads TGTTCCATCAAGAATACAGATACGCAGTATTTT. The rearrangement joins TRBV10-3 to TRBJ2-3; D uncertain. There are 11 residues in the CDR3. CDR1 and CDR2 from the germline V gene are ENHRY and SYGVKD.

This clonotype occurred a few times. The chain combines TRBV6-6 with TRBJ2-5, with unresolved D. This CDR3 is built from 12 residues. The V and J ends lost 2 bases and 5 bases respectively, with 6 bases between them. Germline V lookup: CDR1 MNHNY, CDR2 SVGAGI (reference sequence). The CDR3 nucleotides read TGTGCCAGCAGTTACACTGGGGAGACCCAGTACTTC. Protein: CASSYTGETQYF.